This T cell receptor (beta chain) was identified during a study of technical replicates of blood from a few donors. TCRdb keeps only in-frame clones here, not all; method: immunoSEQ multiplex PCR. The repertoire holds over 60,000 clones, with about 92% as singletons. This CDR3 comprises 13 residues. CDR1 and CDR2 from the germline V gene are MNHNS and SASEGT. The V gene lost 3 bases and the J gene lost 4 bases, with 10 bases spanning the gap. Sequences were obtained from T cells isolated from PBMCs. This receptor was identified in a human donor in good health. The chain uses TRBV6-1 and TRBJ2-7; D gene uncertain. This chain's CDR3 is CASSDPGRYEQYF. The DNA of the CDR3 is TGTGCCAGCAGTGACCCGGGTCGTTACGAGCAGTACTTC.